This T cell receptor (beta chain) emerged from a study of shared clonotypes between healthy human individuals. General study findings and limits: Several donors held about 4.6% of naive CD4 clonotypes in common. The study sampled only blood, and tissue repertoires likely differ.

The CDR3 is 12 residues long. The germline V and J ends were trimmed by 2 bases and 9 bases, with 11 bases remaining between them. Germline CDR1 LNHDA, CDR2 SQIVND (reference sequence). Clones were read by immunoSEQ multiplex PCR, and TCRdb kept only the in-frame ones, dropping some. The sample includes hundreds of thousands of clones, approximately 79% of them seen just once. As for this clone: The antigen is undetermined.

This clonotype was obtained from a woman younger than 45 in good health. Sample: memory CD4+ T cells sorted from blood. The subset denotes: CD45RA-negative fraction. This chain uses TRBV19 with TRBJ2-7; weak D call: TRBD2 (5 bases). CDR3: CASSIIGKRQYF. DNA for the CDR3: TGTGCCAGTAGTATAATCGGGAAGAGGCAGTACTTC.